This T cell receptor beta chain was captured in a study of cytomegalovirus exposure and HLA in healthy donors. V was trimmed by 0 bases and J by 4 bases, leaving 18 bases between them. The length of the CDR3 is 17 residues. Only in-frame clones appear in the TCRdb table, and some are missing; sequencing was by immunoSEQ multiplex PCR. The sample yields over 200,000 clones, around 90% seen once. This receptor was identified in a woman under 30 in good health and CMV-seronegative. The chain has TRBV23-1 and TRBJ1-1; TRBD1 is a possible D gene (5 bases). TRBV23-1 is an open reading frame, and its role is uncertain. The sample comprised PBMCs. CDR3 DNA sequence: TGCGCCAGCAGTCAATCGAGGGGAGAGAGCGGGGGCACTGAAGCTTTCTTT. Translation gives CASSQSRGESGGTEAFF.